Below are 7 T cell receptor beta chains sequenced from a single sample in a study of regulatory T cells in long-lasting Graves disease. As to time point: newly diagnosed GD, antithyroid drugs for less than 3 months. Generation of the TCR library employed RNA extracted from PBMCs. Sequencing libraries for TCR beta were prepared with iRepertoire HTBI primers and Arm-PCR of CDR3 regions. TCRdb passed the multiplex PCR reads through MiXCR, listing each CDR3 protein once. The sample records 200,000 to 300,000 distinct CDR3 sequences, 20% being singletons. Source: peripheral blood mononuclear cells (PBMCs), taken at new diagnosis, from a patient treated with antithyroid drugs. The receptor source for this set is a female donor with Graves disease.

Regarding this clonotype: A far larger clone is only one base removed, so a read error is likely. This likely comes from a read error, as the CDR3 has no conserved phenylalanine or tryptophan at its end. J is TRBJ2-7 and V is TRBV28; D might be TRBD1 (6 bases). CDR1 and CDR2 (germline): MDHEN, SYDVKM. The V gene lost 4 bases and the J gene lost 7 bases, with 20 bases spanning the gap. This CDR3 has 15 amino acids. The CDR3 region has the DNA TGTGCCAGCAGTTACCAGGGGTCGCCGAACTGGGAGCAGTACCTC. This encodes CASSYQGSPNWEQYL.

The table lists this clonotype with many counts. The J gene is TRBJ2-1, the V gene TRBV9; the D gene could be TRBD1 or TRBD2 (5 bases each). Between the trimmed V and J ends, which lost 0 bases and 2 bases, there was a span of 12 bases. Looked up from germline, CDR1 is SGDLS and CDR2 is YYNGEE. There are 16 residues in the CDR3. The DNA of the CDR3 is TGTGCCAGCAGCGTAGAGGGGCAGGGAGCCTACAATGAGCAGTTCTTC. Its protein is CASSVEGQGAYNEQFF.

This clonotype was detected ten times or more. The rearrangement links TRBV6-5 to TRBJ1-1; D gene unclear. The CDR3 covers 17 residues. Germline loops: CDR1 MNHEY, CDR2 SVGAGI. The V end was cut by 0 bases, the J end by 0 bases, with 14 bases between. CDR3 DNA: TGTGCCAGCAGTTACTCGGGAGGACGGGCGATGAACACTGAAGCTTTCTTT. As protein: CASSYSGGRAMNTEAFF.

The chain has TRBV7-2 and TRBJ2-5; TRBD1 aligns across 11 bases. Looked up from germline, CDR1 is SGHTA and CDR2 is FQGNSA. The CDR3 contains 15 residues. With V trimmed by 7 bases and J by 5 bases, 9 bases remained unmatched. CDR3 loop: CASNPRTGGGETQYF. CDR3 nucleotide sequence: TGTGCCAGCAACCCGCGGACAGGGGGCGGGGAGACCCAGTACTTC.

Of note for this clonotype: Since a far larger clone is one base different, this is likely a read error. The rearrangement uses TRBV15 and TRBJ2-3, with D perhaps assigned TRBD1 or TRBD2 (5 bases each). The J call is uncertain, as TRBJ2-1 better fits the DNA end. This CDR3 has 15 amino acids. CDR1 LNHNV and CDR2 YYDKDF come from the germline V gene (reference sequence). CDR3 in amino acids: CATSREWGPRFEQFF. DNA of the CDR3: TGTGCCACCAGCAGAGAATGGGGACCGCGATTTGAGCAGTTCTTC.

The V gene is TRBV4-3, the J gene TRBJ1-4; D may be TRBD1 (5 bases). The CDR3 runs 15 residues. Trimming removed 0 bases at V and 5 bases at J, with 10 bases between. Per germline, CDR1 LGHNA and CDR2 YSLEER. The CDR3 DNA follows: TGCGCCAGCAGCCAAGACCTGGGGGGGAATGAAAAACTGTTTTTT. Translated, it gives CASSQDLGGNEKLFF.

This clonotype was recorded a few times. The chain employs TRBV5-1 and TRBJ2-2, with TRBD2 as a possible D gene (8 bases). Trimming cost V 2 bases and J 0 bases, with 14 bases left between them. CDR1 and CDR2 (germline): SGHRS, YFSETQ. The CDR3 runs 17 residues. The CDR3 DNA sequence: TGCGCCAGCAGCTTCGGGGGGGGGACAGCGAACACCGGGGAGCTGTTTTTT. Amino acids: CASSFGGGTANTGELFF.